These 22 T cell receptor beta chains came from one sample sequenced in a study of T cell responses to AZD1222 COVID-19 vaccine. Only in-frame clones appear in the TCRdb table, and some are missing; sequencing was by immunoSEQ multiplex PCR. The sample records around 150,000 clones, roughly 84% being singletons. Sequenced material: peripheral blood, taken on day 0 of AZD1222 vaccination. These receptors were obtained from an adult in good health.

The chain uses TRBV29-1 and TRBJ2-3; D not resolved. The CDR3 loop spans 15 amino acids. Germline CDR1 SQVTM, CDR2 ANQGSEA. V was shortened by 4 bases and J by 1 base, with 15 bases between the two germline ends. The CDR3 region has the DNA TGCAGCGTTGTAAGACCGTCGGTGGGCACAGATACGCAGTATTTT. This translates into CSVVRPSVGTDTQYF.

This chain uses TRBV6-5 with TRBJ2-7; the match to TRBD1 covers 7 bases. The CDR3 totals 13 residues. Germline CDR1 reads MNHEY; CDR2 reads SVGAGI. Trimming at V came to 6 bases and at J to 4 bases, leaving 6 bases not matched to a gene. This CDR3 reads CASRYRGSYEQYF. As DNA, the CDR3 is TGTGCCAGCAGGTACAGGGGCTCGTACGAGCAGTACTTC.

This chain uses TRBV27 with TRBJ2-1, with 11 nucleotides matching TRBD1. The V and J ends lost 4 bases and 5 bases, in that order; junction bases with no gene match: 4. The CDR3 sequence is 15 residues long. Germline CDR1 is MNHEY and CDR2 is SMNVEV (reference sequence). DNA of the CDR3: TGTGCCAGCAGTTCACAGGACAGGGGGCACAATGAGCAGTTCTTC. Translated: CASSSQDRGHNEQFF.

This chain links TRBV3-1 (or the pseudogene TRBV3-2) with TRBJ2-6; D is unresolved. V lost 1 base, J lost 3 bases, and 1 base lay in between. The CDR3 sequence is 13 residues long. CDR1 and CDR2 from the germline V gene are LGHDT and YNNKEL (reference sequence). The CDR3, as DNA: TGTGCCAGCAGCCAAGTTGGGGCCAACGTCCTGACTTTC. Protein product: CASSQVGANVLTF.

The V call is TRBV24-1, the J call TRBJ1-1; D remains unclear. Germline V gene sequence: CDR1 KGHDR, CDR2 SFDVKD. Trimming left V 9 bases short and J 0 bases short, with 13 bases between. This CDR3 has 14 amino acids. CDR3 loop: CATVAGGLNTEAFF. The CDR3 DNA sequence: TGTGCCACCGTCGCGGGAGGACTGAACACTGAAGCTTTCTTT.

This chain joins TRBV28 and TRBJ1-2; TRBD1 aligns across 9 bases. Germline V lookup: CDR1 MDHEN, CDR2 SYDVKM. After removal of 5 bases from V and 8 bases from J, the junction contained 3 bases not matched to a gene. The CDR3 consists of 12 residues. CDR3 amino acids: CASSRQGGGYTF. CDR3 nucleotides: TGTGCCAGCAGTCGACAGGGGGGAGGCTACACCTTC.

V and J are TRBV6-1 and TRBJ2-1, with D possibly called TRBD1 or TRBD2 (6 bases each). Germline CDR1 reads MNHNS; CDR2 reads SASEGT. V was shortened by 0 bases and J by 5 bases, with 20 bases between the two germline ends. CDR3 size: 18 residues. CDR3 bases: TGTGCCAGCAGTGAAGCGCTTCGGAGAAACAGGGAGGACAATGAGCAGTTCTTC. Translating gives CASSEALRRNREDNEQFF.

This clone was observed once. The V call is TRBV28, the J call TRBJ2-7; D is perhaps TRBD1 or TRBD2 (5 bases each). This CDR3 has 13 amino acids. Germline CDR1 MDHEN, CDR2 SYDVKM. Trimming took off 8 bases at V and 2 bases at J, with 13 bases between the two ends. The CDR3 here is CASSWTGPYEQYF. The CDR3 DNA is TGTGCCAGCTCCTGGACGGGGCCCTACGAGCAGTACTTC.

This clone was observed a few times. The V call is TRBV6-5, the J call TRBJ1-6, with D uncertain. Trimming removed 6 bases from V and 9 bases from J, with 12 bases in between. This CDR3 contains 13 residues. From germline, CDR1 is MNHEY and CDR2 SVGAGI. CDR3 protein: CASSITPSSPLHF. The CDR3 region has the DNA TGTGCCAGCAGCATCACCCCTTCTTCACCCCTCCACTTT.

This clone was seen only once. As DNA, the CDR3 is TGTGCCATCACAGGGGAGCATACTGAAGCTTTCTTT. Its protein product is CAITGEHTEAFF. The genes are TRBV6-5 and TRBJ1-1; 7 bases map to TRBD1. The length of the CDR3 is 12 residues. Germline-derived CDR1 and CDR2 are MNHEY and SVGAGI. V trimming: 10 bases; J trimming: 5 bases; junction bases outside the gene matches: 7.

The CDR3 coding sequence is TGTGCCAGCAGTGAAGACAGGGGGCGAGGATCTGAAGCTTTCTTT. It is translated as CASSEDRGRGSEAFF. This sequence joins TRBV2 and TRBJ1-1; 9 positions agree with TRBD1. Germline V gene data show CDR1 as SNHLY and CDR2 as FYNNEI. This CDR3 is built from 15 residues. Trimming took 1 base from V and 6 from J; bases not matched to a gene: 6.

The chain combines TRBV4-1 with TRBJ2-7, with TRBD1 matching over 7 bases. The CDR3 contains 15 residues. J was trimmed by 3 bases and V by 1 base; bases with no gene match: 6. Germline CDR1 is MGHRA and CDR2 is YSYEKL. The CDR3 DNA is TGCGCCAGCAGCCAAGTAAGGGACAGCTTCTACGAGCAGTACTTC. The encoded protein is CASSQVRDSFYEQYF.

The chain employs TRBV28 and TRBJ1-5; TRBD1 is a possible D gene (5 bases). CDR3 length: 12 amino acids. Germline CDR1 MDHEN, CDR2 SYDVKM. Trimming removed 6 bases from V and 5 bases from J, with 8 bases in between. The CDR3 bases are TGTGCCAGCAGGGGGGTGGATCAGCCCCAGCATTTT. Translating gives CASRGVDQPQHF.

V gene TRBV5-8 combines with J gene TRBJ1-2, with unresolved D. Germline V lookup: CDR1 SGHTS, CDR2 YDEGEE. With 1 base removed from V and 4 bases from J, the gap between germline ends came to 11 bases. This CDR3 has 14 residues. This CDR3 is CASSLIGGGYGYTF. The DNA of the CDR3 is TGTGCCAGCAGCTTGATTGGAGGCGGCTATGGCTACACCTTC.

The gene calls are TRBV14 and TRBJ2-3; D might be TRBD1 or TRBD2, each matching 5 bases. Germline-derived CDR1 and CDR2 are SGHDN and FVKESK. The CDR3 loop spans 14 amino acids. V dropped 0 bases and J dropped 14 bases, with 18 bases sitting between them. The CDR3 bases are TGTGCCAGCAGCCAAGATTTTGGGGACCTACGGCTGTATTTT. Translated: CASSQDFGDLRLYF.

In this sample, this clone turned up once. The genes are TRBV2 and TRBJ2-1; D is possibly TRBD1 (5 bases). V lost 5 bases, J lost 6 bases, and 8 bases lay in between. Germline-derived CDR1 and CDR2 are SNHLY and FYNNEI. The CDR3 runs 12 residues. CDR3 DNA sequence: TGTGCCAGCAGTTTTCAGGGCAATGAGCAGTTCTTC. This encodes CASSFQGNEQFF.

The CDR3 bases are TGTGCCAGTAGTTCAACAGGACCGGGGACTGAAGCTTTCTTT. Amino acids: CASSSTGPGTEAFF. The chain couples TRBV19 to TRBJ1-1, with a weak D call TRBD1 (5 bases). The germline V gene encodes CDR1 LNHDA and CDR2 SQIVND (reference sequence). The germline V and J ends were trimmed by 5 bases and 5 bases, with 15 bases remaining between them. The CDR3 runs 14 residues. The whole variable domain, filled in from reference TRBV19 and TRBJ1-1, reads DGGITQSPKYLFRKEGQNVTLSCEQNLNHDAMYWYRQDPGQGLRLIYYSQIVNDFQKGDIAEGYSVSREKKESFPLTVTSAQKNPTAFYLCASSSTGPGTEAFFGQGTRLTVV.

The genes are TRBV5-1 and TRBJ1-1, with 10 bases aligning to TRBD1. The germline V gene encodes CDR1 SGHRS and CDR2 YFSETQ. This CDR3 region has 15 residues. The ends lost 4 bases at V and 4 bases at J; junction bases unmatched: 7. The CDR3 region has the DNA TGCGCCAGCAGCCCCCGGACAGGGGGGGTCACTGAAGCTTTCTTT. It specifies CASSPRTGGVTEAFF. Based on the CDR3 plus reference TRBV5-1 and TRBJ1-1, the full variable domain is KAGVTQTPRYLIKTRGQQVTLSCSPISGHRSVSWYQQTPGQGLQFLFEYFSETQRNKGNFPGRFSGRQFSNSRSEMNVSTLELGDSALYLCASSPRTGGVTEAFFGQGTRLTVV.

In its sample, this clone was seen a few times. This chain joins TRBV5-1 and TRBJ1-3; 7 nucleotides match TRBD1. Germline assignment: CDR1 SGHRS and CDR2 YFSETQ. The CDR3 covers 17 residues. The J segment lost 0 bases and the V segment lost 4 bases, leaving 10 bases of the junction unmatched. The CDR3 here is CASSPNRDSFSGNTIYF. DNA for the CDR3: TGCGCCAGCAGCCCGAACCGGGACAGCTTCTCTGGAAACACCATATATTTT.

The chain has TRBV29-1 and TRBJ1-2, with 7 bases aligning to TRBD1. The CDR3 extends over 13 amino acids. Germline loops: CDR1 SQVTM, CDR2 ANQGSEA. The junction had 5 bases not matched to a gene; V was cut back by 5 bases and J by 2 bases. CDR3 sequence (DNA): TGCAGCGTTCGATTGACAGGGAACTATGGCTACACCTTC. Encoded protein: CSVRLTGNYGYTF. The full variable domain, with the rest looked up from reference TRBV29-1 and TRBJ1-2, is SAVISQKPSRDICQRGTSLTIQCQVDSQVTMMFWYRQQPGQSLTLIATANQGSEATYESGFVIDKFPISRPNLTFSTLTVSNMSPEDSSIYLCSVRLTGNYGYTFGSGTRLTVV.

This clone has only one observation. The rearrangement uses TRBV7-8 and TRBJ1-2; D is ambiguous. The CDR3 is 12 amino acids. V gave up 3 bases and J gave up 4 bases, with 6 bases separating them. Germline V gene sequence: CDR1 SGHVS, CDR2 FQNEAQ. The CDR3 bases are TGTGCCAGCAGCTTCGACACCTATGGCTACACCTTC. This encodes CASSFDTYGYTF.

The table lists this clone with a count of one. This chain joins TRBV25-1 and TRBJ1-2; D perhaps matches TRBD1 (5 bases). The CDR3 sequence is 13 residues long. Trimming left V 1 base short and J 5 bases short, with 8 bases between. The germline CDR1 and CDR2 sequences are MGHDK and SYGVNS. For the CDR3, the DNA is TGTGCCAGCAGTGAATCCGGGGGGTATGGCTACACCTTC. This translates into CASSESGGYGYTF.